This T cell receptor (beta chain) was observed in a study of T cells in Graves' hyperthyroidism and ophthalmopathy. This clonotype was picked up a small number of times. Amplified TCR beta CDR3 regions came from RNA transcripts. In the first-round RT-PCR of the TCR CDR3, the HTBI primer set was used. Using its own MiXCR run on the multiplex PCR reads, TCRdb lists one record per CDR3 protein. The sample has 700,000 to 850,000 distinct CDR3 sequences, roughly a third seen once. From 9 to 10 ml of fresh peripheral blood, PBMCs were isolated. This CDR3 spans 13 amino acids. The germline V gene has CDR1 SQVTM and CDR2 ANQGSEA. V was trimmed by 6 bases and J by 3 bases, leaving 14 bases between them.

The TCR comes from a woman in her thirties or forties with Graves' hyperthyroidism. The chain has TRBV29-1 and TRBJ1-1; a weak D match, TRBD1 (6 bases). Sequencing was carried out using blood. DNA of the CDR3: TGCAGCGTCAACAGGGCGTTGGACACTGAAGCTTTCTTT. Translation: CSVNRALDTEAFF. The whole variable domain, filled in from reference TRBV29-1 and TRBJ1-1, reads SAVISQKPSRDICQRGTSLTIQCQVDSQVTMMFWYRQQPGQSLTLIATANQGSEATYESGFVIDKFPISRPNLTFSTLTVSNMSPEDSSIYLCSVNRALDTEAFFGQGTRLTVV.